The source of this T cell receptor (beta chain) is a study of cytomegalovirus exposure and HLA in healthy donors. Study findings and constraints: It was only CMV serostatus that was available as immune exposure information.

The table lists this clone with a few counts. What it binds is unknown. Primers for the PCR totalled 60 Vbeta and 13 Jbeta. The table came from immunoSEQ multiplex PCR; TCRdb's copy has only in-frame clones and leaves some out. The profile shows roughly 160,000 clones, around 79% of them singletons. Trimming took 3 bases from V and 8 from J; bases not matched to a gene: 12. The CDR3 totals 16 residues. CDR1 MGHRA and CDR2 YSYEKL come from the germline V gene. This clonotype was sampled from a man aged 40-55 years in good health and CMV-seronegative. V and J are TRBV4-1 and TRBJ1-3; TRBD1 matches at 8 bases. Sequencing used PBMCs. The CDR3 bases are TGCGCCAGCAGCCAGTCCAGGGGGCGGGTAGCGGACACCATATATTTT. Translated, it gives CASSQSRGRVADTIYF.